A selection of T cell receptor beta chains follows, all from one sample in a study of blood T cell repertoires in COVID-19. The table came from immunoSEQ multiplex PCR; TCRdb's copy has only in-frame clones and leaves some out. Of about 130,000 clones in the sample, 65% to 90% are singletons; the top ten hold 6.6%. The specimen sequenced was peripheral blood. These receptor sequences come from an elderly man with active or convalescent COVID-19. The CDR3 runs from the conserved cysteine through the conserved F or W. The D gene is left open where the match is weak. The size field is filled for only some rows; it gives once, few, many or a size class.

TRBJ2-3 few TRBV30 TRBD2 CAWSPGGGGDTQYF TGTGCCTGGAGCCCCGGGGGGGGAGGGGATACGCAGTATTTT
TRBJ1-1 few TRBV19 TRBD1 CASSSTGGTEAFF TGTGCCAGTAGTTCGACAGGGGGGACTGAAGCTTTCTTT
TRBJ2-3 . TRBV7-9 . CASSRWAGWADTQYF TGTGCCAGCAGCCGTTGGGCAGGGTGGGCAGATACGCAGTATTTT
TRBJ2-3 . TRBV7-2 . CASSHTPPLGTQYF TGTGCCAGCAGTCACACCCCCCCCCTAGGTACGCAGTATTTT
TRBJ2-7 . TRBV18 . CASSPLDRDYEQYF TGTGCCAGCTCACCACTAGACCGGGACTACGAGCAGTACTTC
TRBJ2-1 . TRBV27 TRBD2 CASSFTGLAGGSGNNEQFF TGTGCCAGCAGTTTTACGGGACTAGCGGGAGGTAGTGGAAACAATGAGCAGTTCTTC
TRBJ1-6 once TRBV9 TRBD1 CASSKRQGPSPLHF TGTGCCAGCAGCAAACGACAGGGCCCCTCACCCCTCCACTTT
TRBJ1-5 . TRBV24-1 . CATPTFWGRDRNQPQHF TGTGCCACCCCCACATTTTGGGGGAGGGATCGCAATCAGCCCCAGCATTTT
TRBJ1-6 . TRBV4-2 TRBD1 CASSQVGGPGQNYSPLHF TGTGCCAGCAGCCAAGTTGGAGGTCCGGGACAGAATTATTCACCCCTCCACTTT
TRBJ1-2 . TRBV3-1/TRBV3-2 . CASSPRQNSNYGYTF TGTGCCAGCAGCCCCAGACAGAACTCTAACTATGGCTACACCTTC
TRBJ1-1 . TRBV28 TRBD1 CSGQGATNTEAFF TGTTCCGGACAGGGGGCAACGAACACTGAAGCTTTCTTT
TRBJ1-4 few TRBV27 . CASSRQPTPNEKLFF TGTGCCAGCAGTCGACAGCCCACACCTAATGAAAAACTGTTTTTT
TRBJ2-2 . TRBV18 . CASSPAGSAGELFF TGTGCCAGCTCACCGGCAGGGTCGGCCGGGGAGCTGTTTTTT
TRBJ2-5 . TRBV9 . CASSVGSEETQYF TGTGCCAGCAGCGTCGGCAGCGAAGAGACCCAGTACTTC
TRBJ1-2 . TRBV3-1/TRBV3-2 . CASSQASGYTF TGTGCCAGCAGCCAAGCGAGTGGCTACACCTTC
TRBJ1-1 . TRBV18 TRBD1 CASSPGTGKEPEAFF TGTGCCAGCTCACCAGGGACAGGGAAGGAGCCTGAAGCTTTCTTT
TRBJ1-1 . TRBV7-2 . CASSLRGSLNTEVFF TGTGCCAGCAGCTTAAGGGGGAGCCTGAACACTGAAGTTTTCTTT
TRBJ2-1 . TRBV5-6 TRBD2 CASSPLAGETYNEQFF TGTGCCAGCAGCCCCCTCGCGGGAGAAACCTACAATGAGCAGTTCTTC
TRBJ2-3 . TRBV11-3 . CASSSRGDTQYF TGTGCCAGCAGCAGCAGGGGAGATACGCAGTATTTT
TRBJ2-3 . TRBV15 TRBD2 CATSTLRAGGTQYF TGTGCCACCAGCACCCTACGGGCGGGAGGGACGCAGTATTTT
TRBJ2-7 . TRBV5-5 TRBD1 CASSLMDRGYEQYF TGTGCCAGCAGCTTGATGGACAGGGGCTACGAGCAGTACTTC
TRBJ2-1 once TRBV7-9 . CASRPRGSRSYNEQFF TGTGCCAGCAGACCCCGGGGTAGTCGGTCATACAATGAGCAGTTCTTC
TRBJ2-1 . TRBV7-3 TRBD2 CASSSGLARKQFF TGTGCCAGCAGCTCAGGACTAGCGCGAAAGCAGTTCTTC
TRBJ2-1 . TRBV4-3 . CASSPGVYNEQFF TGCGCCAGCAGCCCCGGGGTTTACAATGAGCAGTTCTTC
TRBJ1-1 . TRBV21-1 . CASSRRNVEPNTEAFF TGTGCCAGCAGCAGGAGGAATGTAGAGCCGAACACTGAAGCTTTCTTT
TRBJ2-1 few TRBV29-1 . CSVERQGKPNEQFF TGCAGCGTTGAGAGGCAGGGGAAACCAAATGAGCAGTTCTTC
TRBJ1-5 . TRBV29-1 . CSASLGQTNQPQHF TGCAGCGCGTCCCTCGGACAGACCAATCAGCCCCAGCATTTT
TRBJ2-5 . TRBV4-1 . CASSLQTGEVGETQYF TGCGCCAGCAGCCTGCAAACGGGGGAAGTAGGAGAGACCCAGTACTTC
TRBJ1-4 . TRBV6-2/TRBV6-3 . CASSSPPLSGSKLFF TGTGCCAGCAGTTCGCCTCCTCTTTCGGGGTCGAAACTGTTTTTT
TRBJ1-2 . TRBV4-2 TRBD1 CASSQGRTGSGYTF TGTGCCAGCAGCCAAGGACGGACAGGGAGCGGCTACACCTTC
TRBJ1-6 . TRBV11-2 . CASSLRQGGPLHF TGTGCCAGCAGCTTAAGGCAGGGAGGACCCCTCCACTTT
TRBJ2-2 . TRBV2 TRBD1 CASGRTGGVGAGELFF TGTGCCAGCGGACGGACAGGGGGCGTAGGGGCCGGGGAGCTGTTTTTT
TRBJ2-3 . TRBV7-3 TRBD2 CASSLGLANADTQYF TGTGCCAGCAGCTTAGGACTAGCGAACGCAGATACGCAGTATTTT
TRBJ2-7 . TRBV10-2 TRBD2 CASSVPDRGSGLAGVGEQYF TGCGCCAGCAGTGTCCCGGACAGGGGCTCGGGACTAGCGGGAGTGGGGGAGCAGTACTTC
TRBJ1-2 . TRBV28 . CASSLGAVRNYGYTF TGTGCCAGCAGCCTGGGGGCCGTTAGAAACTATGGCTACACCTTC
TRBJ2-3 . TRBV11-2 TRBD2 CASSLDPRGGTDTQYF TGTGCCAGCAGCTTAGATCCGCGGGGGGGCACAGATACGCAGTATTTT
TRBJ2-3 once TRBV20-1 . CSASPLETDTQYF TGCAGTGCTAGTCCCCTCGAGACAGATACGCAGTATTTT
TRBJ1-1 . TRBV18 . CASSQGMNTEAFF TGTGCCAGCTCACAGGGGATGAACACTGAAGCTTTCTTT
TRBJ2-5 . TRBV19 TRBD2 CASSDPRAGGRGETQYF TGTGCCAGTAGCGATCCCCGAGCGGGGGGACGGGGAGAGACCCAGTACTTC
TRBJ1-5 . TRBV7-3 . CASSLSTGQPQHF TGTGCCAGCAGCTTAAGCACTGGTCAGCCCCAGCATTTT
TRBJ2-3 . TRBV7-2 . CASSSRQTAPLGATQYF TGTGCCAGCAGCTCACGACAGACAGCCCCGCTAGGAGCTACGCAGTATTTT
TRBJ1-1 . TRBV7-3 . CASSSTGLVTEAFF TGTGCCAGCAGCTCCACAGGGTTGGTCACTGAAGCTTTCTTT
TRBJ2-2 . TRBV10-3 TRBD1 CAIAQGAPGELFF TGTGCCATAGCCCAGGGGGCGCCGGGGGAGCTGTTTTTT
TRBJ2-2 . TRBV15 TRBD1 CATSRVRIRQGGTGELFF TGTGCCACCAGCAGAGTTCGTATCAGACAGGGGGGGACCGGGGAGCTGTTTTTT
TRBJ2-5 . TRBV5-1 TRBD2 CASSLARLAGGRGETQYF TGCGCCAGCAGCTTGGCCCGACTAGCGGGAGGGCGAGGAGAGACCCAGTACTTC
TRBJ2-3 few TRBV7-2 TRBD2 CASSLAGGPNVDTQYF TGTGCCAGCAGCTTGGCGGGGGGCCCCAACGTCGATACGCAGTATTTT
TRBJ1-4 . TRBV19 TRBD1 CASSNPRQGANEKLFF TGTGCCAGTAGTAACCCGCGACAGGGGGCTAATGAAAAACTGTTTTTT
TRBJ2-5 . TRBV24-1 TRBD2 CATSDGRGLAGQETQYF TGTGCCACCAGTGATGGGCGGGGACTAGCGGGACAAGAGACCCAGTACTTC
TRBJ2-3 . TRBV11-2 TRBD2 CASSRTLSGSERDTQYF TGTGCCAGCAGCCGCACCTTAAGCGGGAGTGAACGAGATACGCAGTATTTT
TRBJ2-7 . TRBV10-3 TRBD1 CAISPGTGSNYEQYF TGTGCCATCAGCCCCGGGACAGGGTCCAACTACGAGCAGTACTTC
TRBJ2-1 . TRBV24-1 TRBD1 CATSDSGTGNEQFF TGTGCCACCAGTGATTCCGGGACAGGGAATGAGCAGTTCTTC
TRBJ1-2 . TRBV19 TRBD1 CASEAGGYYGYTF TGTGCCTCCGAAGCAGGGGGGTACTATGGCTACACCTTC
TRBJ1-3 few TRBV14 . CASSLSNSGNTIYF TGTGCCAGCAGCTTGTCAAACTCTGGAAACACCATATATTTT
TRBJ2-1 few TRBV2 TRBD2 CASRRYRRLAGEYNEQFF TGTGCCAGCAGGCGTTATCGCCGACTAGCGGGGGAATACAATGAGCAGTTCTTC